This is a list of T cell receptor beta chains from one sample in a study of blood T cell repertoires in COVID-19. The repertoire was sequenced with immunoSEQ multiplex PCR; TCRdb's copy has only in-frame clones and lacks some. This sample has roughly 200,000 clones, with 65% to 85% found just once. The source material was PBMCs or T cells enriched from blood (not recorded which). The source is a woman in her twenties or thirties who had been exposed to COVID-19. Both conserved end residues are part of each CDR3. A D gene is named only where the DNA matches it firmly. Clone size is not always given. Where it is, it says once, few, many or a class for expanded clones.

TRBD1	TRBV9	.	TRBJ1-1	CASRTGGANTEAFF	TGTGCCAGCAGGACAGGGGGAGCGAACACTGAAGCTTTCTTT
TRBD2	TRBV27	.	TRBJ2-1	CASRRTSGGSEQFF	TGTGCCAGCAGGAGGACTAGCGGGGGAAGTGAGCAGTTCTTC
.	TRBV27	.	TRBJ1-1	CASSLSAPRGASEAFF	TGTGCCAGCAGTTTATCGGCACCCCGGGGGGCAAGCGAAGCTTTCTTT
.	TRBV19	.	TRBJ1-1	CASSPATPNTEAFF	TGTGCCAGTAGTCCCGCCACTCCGAACACTGAAGCTTTCTTT
TRBD1	TRBV7-2	.	TRBJ2-2	CASSLDRVENTGELFF	TGTGCCAGCAGTCTTGACAGGGTTGAGAACACCGGGGAGCTGTTTTTT
.	TRBV18	few	TRBJ2-4	CASSLAKGDKNIQYF	TGTGCCAGCTCACTCGCTAAGGGGGACAAAAACATTCAGTACTTC
TRBD1	TRBV30	.	TRBJ1-6	CAWSGGQIYNSPLHF	TGTGCCTGGAGTGGGGGACAGATCTATAATTCACCCCTCCACTTT
.	TRBV6-5	.	TRBJ1-1	CASSYAETGNTEAFF	TGTGCCAGCAGTTACGCCGAGACAGGGAACACTGAAGCTTTCTTT
TRBD2	TRBV7-2	.	TRBJ2-1	CATQLAGGKYNEQFF	TGTGCCACCCAGCTAGCGGGGGGGAAATACAATGAGCAGTTCTTC
TRBD1	TRBV7-9	.	TRBJ1-2	CASSPGTAGNGYTF	TGTGCCAGCAGCCCCGGGACAGCTGGGAATGGCTACACCTTC
TRBD1	TRBV9	few	TRBJ1-4	CASSVSGTASLGREKLFF	TGTGCCAGCAGCGTCTCCGGGACAGCTTCCCTGGGGCGTGAAAAACTGTTTTTT